This TCR beta chain was obtained from a study of T cell repertoires in cytomegalovirus infection. Whole-study context: Peptides in the study included HLA-C-restricted and HLA-B-restricted CMV epitopes. Indicated by public TCR beta signatures were CMV infection and matching HLA type.

V lost 0 bases and J lost 9, with 27 bases in between. The CDR3 is 19 amino acids. In germline, CDR1 is SNHLY, CDR2 FYNNEI. Study-level findings and limits: There were HLA-C-restricted CMV-specific TCR beta clonotypes dominating the ex vivo response.

Regarding this clonotype: Its antigen is undetermined.

TCRdb used MiXCR to reprocess the reads, holding one entry per CDR3 protein. The sample gives hundreds of thousands of distinct CDR3 sequences, around a third of which show up once; over 15% is in the top ten. The receptor's source is a human donor in good health (CMV status not recorded). Some clones in this sample may be carry-over from other donors' samples. The source was cultured PBMCs, collected from culture after CMV antigen stimulation. The chain recombines TRBV2 with TRBJ2-1; a weak D match, TRBD2 (6 bases). The CDR3 region has the DNA TGTGCCAGCAGTGAAGCGGAGGGTTCAAGTCGCTTATCGTATGGTGAGCAGTTCTTC. Translating it yields CASSEAEGSSRLSYGEQFF.